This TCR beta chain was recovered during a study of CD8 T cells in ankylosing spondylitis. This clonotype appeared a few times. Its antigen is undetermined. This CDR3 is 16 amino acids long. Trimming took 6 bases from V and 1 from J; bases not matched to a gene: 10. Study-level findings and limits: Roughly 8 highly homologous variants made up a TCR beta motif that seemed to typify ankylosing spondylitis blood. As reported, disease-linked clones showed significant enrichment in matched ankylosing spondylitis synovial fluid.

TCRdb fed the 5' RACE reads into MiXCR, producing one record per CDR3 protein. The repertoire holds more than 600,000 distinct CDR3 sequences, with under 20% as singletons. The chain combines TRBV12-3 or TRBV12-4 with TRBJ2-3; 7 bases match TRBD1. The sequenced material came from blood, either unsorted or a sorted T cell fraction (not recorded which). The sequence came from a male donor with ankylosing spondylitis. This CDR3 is CASSRDSLHGTDTQYF. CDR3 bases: TGTGCCAGCAGCCGGGACAGCCTCCATGGCACAGATACGCAGTATTTT.